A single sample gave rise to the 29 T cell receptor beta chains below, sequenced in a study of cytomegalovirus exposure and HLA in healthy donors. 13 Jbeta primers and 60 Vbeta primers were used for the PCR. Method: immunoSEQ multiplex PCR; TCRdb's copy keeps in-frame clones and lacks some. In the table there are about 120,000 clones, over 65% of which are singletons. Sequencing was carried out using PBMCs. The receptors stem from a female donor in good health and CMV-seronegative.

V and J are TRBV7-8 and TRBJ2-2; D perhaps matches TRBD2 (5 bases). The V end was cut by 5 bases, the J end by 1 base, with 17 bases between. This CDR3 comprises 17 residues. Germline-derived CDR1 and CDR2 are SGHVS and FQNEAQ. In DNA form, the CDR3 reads TGTGCCAGCAGCCTGCTTCGACGGGGTTTGAACACCGGGGAGCTGTTTTTT. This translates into CASSLLRRGLNTGELFF.

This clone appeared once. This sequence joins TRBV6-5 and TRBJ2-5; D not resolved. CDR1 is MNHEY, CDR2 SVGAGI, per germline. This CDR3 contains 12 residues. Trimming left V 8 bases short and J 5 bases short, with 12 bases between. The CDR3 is CASSPRRETQYF. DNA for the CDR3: TGTGCCAGCTCCCCTCGGCGGGAGACCCAGTACTTC.

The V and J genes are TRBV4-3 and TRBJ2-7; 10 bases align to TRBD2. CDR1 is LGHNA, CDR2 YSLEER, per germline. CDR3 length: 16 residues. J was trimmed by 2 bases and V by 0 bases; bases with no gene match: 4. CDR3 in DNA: TGCGCCAGCAGCCAAGAACCGAGCGGGGGGGCCTACGAGCAGTACTTC. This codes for CASSQEPSGGAYEQYF.

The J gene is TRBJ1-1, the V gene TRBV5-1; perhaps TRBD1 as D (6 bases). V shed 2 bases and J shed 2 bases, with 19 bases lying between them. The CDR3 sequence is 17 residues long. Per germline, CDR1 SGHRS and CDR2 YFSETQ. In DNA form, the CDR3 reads TGCGCCAGCAGCTTTCTTCAGATGGGGGCGGTTAACACTGAAGCTTTCTTT. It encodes CASSFLQMGAVNTEAFF.

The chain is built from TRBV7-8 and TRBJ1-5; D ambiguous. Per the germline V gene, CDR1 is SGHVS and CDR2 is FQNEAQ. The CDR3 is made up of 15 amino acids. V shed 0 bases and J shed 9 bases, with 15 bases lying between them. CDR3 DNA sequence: TGTGCCAGCAGCTTAGCGTTTGGAGGTGCTGGGCCCCAGCATTTT. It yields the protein CASSLAFGGAGPQHF.

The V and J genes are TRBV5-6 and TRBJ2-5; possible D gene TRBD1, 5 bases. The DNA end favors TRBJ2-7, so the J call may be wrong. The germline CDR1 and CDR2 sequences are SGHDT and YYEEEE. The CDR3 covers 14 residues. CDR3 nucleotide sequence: TGTGCCAGCAGCTTATTGGGGCCCTCCTACGAGCAGTACTTC. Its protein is CASSLLGPSYEQYF.

CDR3 coding DNA: TGTGCCAGCAGAGGACAGGGTGAATATGGCTACACCTTC. This sequence encodes CASRGQGEYGYTF. The chain uses TRBV27 and TRBJ1-2; 8 nucleotides align to TRBD1. With 6 bases clipped from V and 5 bases from J, the junction kept 5 bases outside the gene matches. Looked up from germline, CDR1 is MNHEY and CDR2 is SMNVEV (reference sequence). This CDR3 is built from 13 residues.

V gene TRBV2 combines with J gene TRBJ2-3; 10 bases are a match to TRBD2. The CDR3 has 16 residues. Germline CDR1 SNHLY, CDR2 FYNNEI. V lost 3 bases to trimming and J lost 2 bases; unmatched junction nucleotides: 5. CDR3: CASSEASGGTTDTQYF. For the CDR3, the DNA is TGTGCCAGCAGTGAGGCTAGCGGGGGAACCACAGATACGCAGTATTTT. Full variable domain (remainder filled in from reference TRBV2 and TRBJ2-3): EPEVTQTPSHQVTQMGQEVILRCVPISNHLYFYWYRQILGQKVEFLVSFYNNEISEKSEIFDDQFSVERPDGSNFTLKIRSTKLEDSAMYFCASSEASGGTTDTQYFGPGTRLTVL.

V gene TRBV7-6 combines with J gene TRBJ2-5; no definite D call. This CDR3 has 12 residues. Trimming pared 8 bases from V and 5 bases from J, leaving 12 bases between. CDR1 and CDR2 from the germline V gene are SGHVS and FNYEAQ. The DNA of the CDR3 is TGTGCCAGCGAAAGACCCGGGGAGACCCAGTACTTC. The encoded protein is CASERPGETQYF. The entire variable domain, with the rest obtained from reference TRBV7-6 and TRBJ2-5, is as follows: GAGVSQSPRYKVTKRGQDVALRCDPISGHVSLYWYRQALGQGPEFLTYFNYEAQQDKSGLPNDRFSAERPEGSISTLTIQRTEQRDSAMYRCASERPGETQYFGPGTRLLVL.

DNA for the CDR3: TGTGCCAGCAGTGAAGCTCTAAACAGCGGGGGGGCGAGCAATGAGCAGTTCTTC. Translation: CASSEALNSGGASNEQFF. This chain joins TRBV6-1 and TRBJ2-1, with TRBD2 identical over 10 bases. Losses at the gene ends were 0 bases for V and 6 bases for J; bases not matched to a gene: 11. Germline V CDR1 and CDR2: MNHNS, SASEGT. The CDR3 extends over 18 amino acids.

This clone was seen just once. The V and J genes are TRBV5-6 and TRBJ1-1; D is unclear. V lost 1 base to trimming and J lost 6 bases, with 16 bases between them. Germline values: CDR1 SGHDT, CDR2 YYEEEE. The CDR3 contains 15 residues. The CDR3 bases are TGTGCCAGCAGCTTGTATACGGTCCTAGTCGCTGAAGCTTTCTTT. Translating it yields CASSLYTVLVAEAFF. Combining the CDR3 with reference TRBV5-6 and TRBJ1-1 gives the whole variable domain DAGVTQSPTHLIKTRGQQVTLRCSPKSGHDTVSWYQQALGQGPQFIFQYYEEEERQRGNFPDRFSGHQFPNYSSELNVNALLLGDSALYLCASSLYTVLVAEAFFGQGTRLTVV.

DNA of the CDR3: TGTGCCAGCAGGGGACAGGGCTTCGAGCAGTACTTC. Its translation: CASRGQGFEQYF. J is TRBJ2-7 and V is TRBV2; 9 positions match TRBD1. The CDR3 is made up of 12 amino acids. Looked up from germline, CDR1 is SNHLY and CDR2 is FYNNEI. Losses at the gene ends were 6 bases for V and 6 bases for J; bases not matched to a gene: 3.

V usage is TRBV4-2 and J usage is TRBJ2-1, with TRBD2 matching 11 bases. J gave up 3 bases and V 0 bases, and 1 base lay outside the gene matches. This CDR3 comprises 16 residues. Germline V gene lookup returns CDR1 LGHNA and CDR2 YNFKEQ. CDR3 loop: CASSQDSGGVYNEQFF. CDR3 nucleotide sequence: TGTGCCAGCAGCCAAGATAGCGGGGGGGTCTACAATGAGCAGTTCTTC.

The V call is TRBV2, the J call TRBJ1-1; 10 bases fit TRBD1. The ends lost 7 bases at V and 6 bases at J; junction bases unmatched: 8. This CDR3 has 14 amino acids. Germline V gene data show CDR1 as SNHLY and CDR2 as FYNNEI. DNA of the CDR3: TGTGCCAGCAACTCGGGACAGGGGAGGCCTGAAGCTTTCTTT. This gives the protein CASNSGQGRPEAFF.

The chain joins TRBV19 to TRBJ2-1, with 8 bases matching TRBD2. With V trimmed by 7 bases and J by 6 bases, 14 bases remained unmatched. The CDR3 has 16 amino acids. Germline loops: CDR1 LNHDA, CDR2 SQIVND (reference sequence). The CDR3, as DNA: TGTGCCAGTACCCCGACTGGACGGGGGGGAGTCAATGAGCAGTTCTTC. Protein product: CASTPTGRGGVNEQFF.

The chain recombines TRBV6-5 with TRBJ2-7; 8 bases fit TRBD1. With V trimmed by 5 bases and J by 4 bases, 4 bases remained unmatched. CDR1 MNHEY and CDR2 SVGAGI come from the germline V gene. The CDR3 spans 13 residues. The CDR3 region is CASSRDRGYEQYF. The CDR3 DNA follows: TGTGCCAGCAGTCGTGACAGGGGTTACGAGCAGTACTTC.

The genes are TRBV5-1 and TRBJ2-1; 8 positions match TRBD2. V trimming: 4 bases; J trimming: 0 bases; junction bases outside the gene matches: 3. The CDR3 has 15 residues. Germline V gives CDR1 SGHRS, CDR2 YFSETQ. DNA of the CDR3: TGCGCCAGCAGCACTAGCGGTAGCTCCTACAATGAGCAGTTCTTC. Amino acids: CASSTSGSSYNEQFF.

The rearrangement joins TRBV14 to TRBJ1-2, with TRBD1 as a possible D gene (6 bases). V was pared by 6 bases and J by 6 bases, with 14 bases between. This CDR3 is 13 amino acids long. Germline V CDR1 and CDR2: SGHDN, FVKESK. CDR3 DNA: TGTGCCAGCAGGCCCAGGGGAAACAATGGCTACACCTTC. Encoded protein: CASRPRGNNGYTF.

CDR3 in amino acids: CASSPTTGASTDTQYF. The CDR3 nucleotides read TGTGCCAGTAGTCCCACGACAGGCGCTAGCACAGATACGCAGTATTTT. V is TRBV19 and J is TRBJ2-3; D might be TRBD1 (6 bases). The CDR3 runs 16 residues. Germline CDR1 and CDR2: LNHDA and SQIVND (reference sequence). Trimming cost V 5 bases and J 0 bases, with 15 bases left between them.

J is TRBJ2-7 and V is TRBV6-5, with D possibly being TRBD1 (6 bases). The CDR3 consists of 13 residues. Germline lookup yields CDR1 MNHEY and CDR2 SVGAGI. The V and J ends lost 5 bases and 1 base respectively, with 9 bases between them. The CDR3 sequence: CASSLQGSYEQYF. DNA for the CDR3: TGTGCCAGCAGTCTACAGGGATCCTACGAGCAGTACTTC.

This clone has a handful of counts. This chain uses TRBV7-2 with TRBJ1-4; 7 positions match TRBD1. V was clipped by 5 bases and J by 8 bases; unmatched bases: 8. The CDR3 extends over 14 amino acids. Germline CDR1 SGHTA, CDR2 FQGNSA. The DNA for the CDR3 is TGTGCCAGCAGCCAAAGACAGGGCCGAGAAAAACTGTTTTTT. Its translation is CASSQRQGREKLFF.

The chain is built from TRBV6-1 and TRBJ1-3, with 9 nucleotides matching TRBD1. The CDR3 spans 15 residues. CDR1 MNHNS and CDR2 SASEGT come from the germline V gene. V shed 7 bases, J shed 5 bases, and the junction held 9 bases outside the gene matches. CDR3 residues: CASKKTGGTRNTIYF. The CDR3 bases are TGTGCCAGCAAAAAGACAGGGGGAACAAGAAACACCATATATTTT.

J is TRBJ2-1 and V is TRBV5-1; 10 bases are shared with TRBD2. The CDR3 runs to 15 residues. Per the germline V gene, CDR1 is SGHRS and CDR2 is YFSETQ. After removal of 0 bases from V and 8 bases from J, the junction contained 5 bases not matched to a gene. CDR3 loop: CASSLDGTSVDEQFF. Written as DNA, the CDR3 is TGCGCCAGCAGCTTGGACGGGACTAGCGTTGATGAGCAGTTCTTC.

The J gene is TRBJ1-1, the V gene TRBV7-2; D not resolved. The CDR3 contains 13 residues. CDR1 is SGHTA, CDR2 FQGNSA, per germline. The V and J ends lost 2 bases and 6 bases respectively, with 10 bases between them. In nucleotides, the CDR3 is TGTGCCAGCAGCTTAATCGTGGAGGCTGAAGCTTTCTTT. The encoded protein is CASSLIVEAEAFF.

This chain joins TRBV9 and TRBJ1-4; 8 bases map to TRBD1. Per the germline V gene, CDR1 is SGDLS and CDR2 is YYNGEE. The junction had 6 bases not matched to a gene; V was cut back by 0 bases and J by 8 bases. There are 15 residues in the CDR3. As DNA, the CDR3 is TGTGCCAGCAGCGTAGATGACAGGGGTGGCGAAAAACTGTTTTTT. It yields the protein CASSVDDRGGEKLFF.

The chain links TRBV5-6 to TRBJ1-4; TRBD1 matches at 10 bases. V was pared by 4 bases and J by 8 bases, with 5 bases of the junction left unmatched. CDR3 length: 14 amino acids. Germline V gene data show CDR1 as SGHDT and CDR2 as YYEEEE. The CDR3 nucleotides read TGTGCCAGCAGCCGCACGACAGGGGGCGAAAAACTGTTTTTT. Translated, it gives CASSRTTGGEKLFF.

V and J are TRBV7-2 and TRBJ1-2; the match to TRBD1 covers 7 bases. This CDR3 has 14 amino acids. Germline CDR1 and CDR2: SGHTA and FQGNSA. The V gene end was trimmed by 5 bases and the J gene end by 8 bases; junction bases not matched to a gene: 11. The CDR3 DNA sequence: TGTGCCAGCAGCCGCAGACAGGGCCCCGGGGGCTACACCTTC. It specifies CASSRRQGPGGYTF.

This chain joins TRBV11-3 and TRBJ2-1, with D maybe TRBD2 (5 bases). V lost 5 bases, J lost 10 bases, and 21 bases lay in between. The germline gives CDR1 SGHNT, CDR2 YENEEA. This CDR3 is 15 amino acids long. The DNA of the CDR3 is TGTGCCAGCAGCCCGAGAGGTGGGCTCCCGGGGGAGCAGTTCTTC. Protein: CASSPRGGLPGEQFF.

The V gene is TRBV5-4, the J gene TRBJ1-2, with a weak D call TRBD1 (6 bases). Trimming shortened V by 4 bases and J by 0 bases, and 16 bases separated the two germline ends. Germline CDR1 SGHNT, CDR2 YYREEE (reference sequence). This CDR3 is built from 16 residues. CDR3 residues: CASSTSDRPSNYGYTF. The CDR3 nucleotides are TGTGCCAGCAGCACGTCTGACAGGCCTTCTAACTATGGCTACACCTTC.